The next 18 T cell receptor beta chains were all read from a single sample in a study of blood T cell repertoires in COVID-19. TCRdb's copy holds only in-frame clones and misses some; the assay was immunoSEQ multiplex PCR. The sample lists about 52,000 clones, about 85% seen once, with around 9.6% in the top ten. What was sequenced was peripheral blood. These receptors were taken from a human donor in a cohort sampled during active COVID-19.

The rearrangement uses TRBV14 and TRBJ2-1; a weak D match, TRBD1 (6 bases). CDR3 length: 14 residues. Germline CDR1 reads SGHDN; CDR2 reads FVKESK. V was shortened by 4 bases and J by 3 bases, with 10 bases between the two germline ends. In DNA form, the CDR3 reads TGTGCCAGCAGCCTGGACAGTGGCTACAATGAGCAGTTCTTC. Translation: CASSLDSGYNEQFF. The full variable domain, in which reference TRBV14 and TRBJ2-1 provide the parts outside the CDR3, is EAGVTQFPSHSVIEKGQTVTLRCDPISGHDNLYWYRRVMGKEIKFLLHFVKESKQDESGMPNNRFLAERTGGTYSTLKVQPAELEDSGVYFCASSLDSGYNEQFFGPGTRLTVL.

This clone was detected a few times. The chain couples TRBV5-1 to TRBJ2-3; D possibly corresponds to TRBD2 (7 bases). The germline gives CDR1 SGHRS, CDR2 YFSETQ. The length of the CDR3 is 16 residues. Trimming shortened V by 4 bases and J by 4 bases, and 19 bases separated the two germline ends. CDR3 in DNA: TGCGCCAGCAGCCTCGTCGGGGGGCGAAGTGCAGATACGCAGTATTTT. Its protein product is CASSLVGGRSADTQYF.

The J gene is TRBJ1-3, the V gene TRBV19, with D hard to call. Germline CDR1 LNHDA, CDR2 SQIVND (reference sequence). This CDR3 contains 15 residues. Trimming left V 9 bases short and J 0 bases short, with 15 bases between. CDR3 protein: CASRPGWNSGNTIYF. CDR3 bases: TGTGCCAGCCGACCGGGATGGAACTCTGGAAACACCATATATTTT.

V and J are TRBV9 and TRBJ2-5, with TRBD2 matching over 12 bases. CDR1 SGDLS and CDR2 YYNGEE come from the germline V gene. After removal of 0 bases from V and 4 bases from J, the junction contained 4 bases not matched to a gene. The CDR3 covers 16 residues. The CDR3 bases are TGTGCCAGCAGCGTAGGACTAGCGGGAGTCAGAGAGACCCAGTACTTC. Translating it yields CASSVGLAGVRETQYF.

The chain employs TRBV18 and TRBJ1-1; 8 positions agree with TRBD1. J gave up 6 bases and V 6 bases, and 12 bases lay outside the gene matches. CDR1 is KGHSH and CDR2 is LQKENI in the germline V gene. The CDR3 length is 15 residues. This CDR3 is CASSKGQESTSEAFF. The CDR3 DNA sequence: TGTGCCAGCTCGAAGGGACAGGAAAGTACTTCTGAAGCTTTCTTT. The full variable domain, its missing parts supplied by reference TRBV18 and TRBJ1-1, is NAGVMQNPRHLVRRRGQEARLRCSPMKGHSHVYWYRQLPEEGLKFMVYLQKENIIDESGMPKERFSAEFPKEGPSILRIQQVVRGDSAAYFCASSKGQESTSEAFFGQGTRLTVV.

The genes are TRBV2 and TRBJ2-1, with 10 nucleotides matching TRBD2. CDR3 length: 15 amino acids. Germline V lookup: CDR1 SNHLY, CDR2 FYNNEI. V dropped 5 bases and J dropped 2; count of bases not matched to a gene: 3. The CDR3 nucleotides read TGTGCCAGCAGTTTACTAGCGGGGACCTACAATGAGCAGTTCTTC. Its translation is CASSLLAGTYNEQFF.

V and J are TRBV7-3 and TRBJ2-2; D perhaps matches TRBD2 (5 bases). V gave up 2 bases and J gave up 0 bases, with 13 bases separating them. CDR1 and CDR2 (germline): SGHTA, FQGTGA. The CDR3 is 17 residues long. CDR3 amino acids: CASSLAPVLANTGELFF. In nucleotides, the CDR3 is TGTGCCAGCAGCTTAGCCCCTGTACTAGCGAACACCGGGGAGCTGTTTTTT.

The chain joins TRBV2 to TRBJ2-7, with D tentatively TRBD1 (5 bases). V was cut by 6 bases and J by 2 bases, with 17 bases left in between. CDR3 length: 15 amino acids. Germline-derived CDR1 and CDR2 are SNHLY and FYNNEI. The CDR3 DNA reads TGTGCCAGCAGGGCAGAGACAGTTGCCACCTACGAGCAGTACTTC. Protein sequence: CASRAETVATYEQYF.

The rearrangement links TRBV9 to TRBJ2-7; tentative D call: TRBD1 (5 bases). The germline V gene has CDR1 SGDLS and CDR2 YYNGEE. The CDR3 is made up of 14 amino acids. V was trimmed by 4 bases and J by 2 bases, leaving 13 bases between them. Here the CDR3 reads CASSIGHGPYEQYF. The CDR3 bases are TGTGCCAGCAGCATAGGACACGGCCCCTACGAGCAGTACTTC.

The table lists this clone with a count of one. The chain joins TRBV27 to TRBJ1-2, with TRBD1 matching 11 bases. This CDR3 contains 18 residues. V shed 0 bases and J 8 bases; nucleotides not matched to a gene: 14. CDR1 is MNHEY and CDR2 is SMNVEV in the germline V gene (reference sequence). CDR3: CASSLSGQGAPLTLGYTF. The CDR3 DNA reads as TGTGCCAGCAGTTTATCCGGACAGGGGGCTCCCCTTACCCTGGGCTACACCTTC.

In nucleotides, the CDR3 is TGTGCCAGCAGTGCCCCGGGACAGGGGGTCGGCAATGAGCAGTTCTTC. Protein: CASSAPGQGVGNEQFF. The rearrangement links TRBV6-1 to TRBJ2-1, with 11 nucleotides matching TRBD1. CDR1 and CDR2 (germline): MNHNS, SASEGT. The CDR3 loop spans 16 amino acids. With V trimmed by 4 bases and J by 6 bases, 8 bases remained unmatched.

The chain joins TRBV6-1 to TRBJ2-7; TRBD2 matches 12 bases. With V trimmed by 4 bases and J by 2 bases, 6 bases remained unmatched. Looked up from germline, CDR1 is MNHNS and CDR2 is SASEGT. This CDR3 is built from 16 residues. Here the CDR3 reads CASSATSGRIPYEQYF. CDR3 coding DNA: TGTGCCAGCAGTGCAACTAGCGGGAGGATTCCCTACGAGCAGTACTTC.

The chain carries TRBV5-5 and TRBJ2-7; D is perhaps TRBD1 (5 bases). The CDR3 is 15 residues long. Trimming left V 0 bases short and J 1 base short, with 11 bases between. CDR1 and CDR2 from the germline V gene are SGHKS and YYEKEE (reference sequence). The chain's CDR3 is CASSLGAGPSYEQYF. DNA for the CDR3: TGTGCCAGCAGCTTGGGTGCAGGGCCATCCTACGAGCAGTACTTC.

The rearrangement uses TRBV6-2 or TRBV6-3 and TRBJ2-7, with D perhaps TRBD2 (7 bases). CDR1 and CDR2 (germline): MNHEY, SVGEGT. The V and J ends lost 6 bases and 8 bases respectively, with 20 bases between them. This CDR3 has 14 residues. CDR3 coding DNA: TGTGCCAGCAGCCCGGGGGCGGGAGATTATAAGCAGTACTTC. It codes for CASSPGAGDYKQYF.

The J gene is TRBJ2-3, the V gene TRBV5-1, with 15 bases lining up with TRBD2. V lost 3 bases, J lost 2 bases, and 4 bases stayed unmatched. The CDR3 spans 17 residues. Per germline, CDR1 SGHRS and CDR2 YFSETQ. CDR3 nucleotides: TGCGCCAGCAGCTGGGGACTAGCGGGAGGAACCACAGATACGCAGTATTTT. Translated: CASSWGLAGGTTDTQYF.

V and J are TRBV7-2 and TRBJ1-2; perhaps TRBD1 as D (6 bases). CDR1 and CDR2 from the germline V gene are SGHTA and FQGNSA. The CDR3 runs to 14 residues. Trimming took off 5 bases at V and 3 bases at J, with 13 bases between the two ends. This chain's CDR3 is CASSQQGSDYGYTF. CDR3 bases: TGTGCCAGCAGCCAACAGGGTTCTGACTATGGCTACACCTTC.

The CDR3 region has the DNA TGTGCCAGCAGTGCGGGACAGTACTCTGGAAACACCATATATTTT. Its translation: CASSAGQYSGNTIYF. The chain couples TRBV7-8 to TRBJ1-3; TRBD1 agrees at 7 bases. There are 15 residues in the CDR3. Germline V gives CDR1 SGHVS, CDR2 FQNEAQ. V lost 6 bases to trimming and J lost 0 bases; unmatched junction nucleotides: 5. Filled out from reference TRBV7-8 and TRBJ1-3, the complete variable domain reads GAGVSQSPRYKVAKRGQDVALRCDPISGHVSLFWYQQALGQGPEFLTYFQNEAQLDKSGLPSDRFFAERPEGSVSTLKIQRTQQEDSAVYLCASSAGQYSGNTIYFGEGSWLTVV.

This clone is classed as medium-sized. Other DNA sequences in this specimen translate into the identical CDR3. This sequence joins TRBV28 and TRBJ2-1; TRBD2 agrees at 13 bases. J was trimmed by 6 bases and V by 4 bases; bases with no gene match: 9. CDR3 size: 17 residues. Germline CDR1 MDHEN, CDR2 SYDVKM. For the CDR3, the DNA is TGTGCCAGCAGTTCCGGACTAGCGGGGGAGTTGGGCAATGAGCAGTTCTTC. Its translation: CASSSGLAGELGNEQFF.